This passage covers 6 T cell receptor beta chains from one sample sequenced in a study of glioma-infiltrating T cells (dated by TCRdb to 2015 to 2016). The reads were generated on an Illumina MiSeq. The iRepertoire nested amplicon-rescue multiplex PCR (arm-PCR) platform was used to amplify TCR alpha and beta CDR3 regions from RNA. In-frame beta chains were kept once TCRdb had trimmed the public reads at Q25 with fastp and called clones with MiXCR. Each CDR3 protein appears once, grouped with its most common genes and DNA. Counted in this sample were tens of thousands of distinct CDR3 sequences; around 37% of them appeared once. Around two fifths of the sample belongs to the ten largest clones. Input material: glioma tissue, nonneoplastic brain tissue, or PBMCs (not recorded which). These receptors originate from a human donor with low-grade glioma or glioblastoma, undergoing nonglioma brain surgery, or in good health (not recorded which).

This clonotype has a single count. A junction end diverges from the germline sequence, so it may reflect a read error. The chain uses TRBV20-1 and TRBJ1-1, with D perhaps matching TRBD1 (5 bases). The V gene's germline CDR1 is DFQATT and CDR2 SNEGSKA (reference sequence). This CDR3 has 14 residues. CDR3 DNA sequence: TGCAGTGCTAGAGAGCAGGGATATAGCACTGAAGCTTTGTTT. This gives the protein CSAREQGYSTEALF.

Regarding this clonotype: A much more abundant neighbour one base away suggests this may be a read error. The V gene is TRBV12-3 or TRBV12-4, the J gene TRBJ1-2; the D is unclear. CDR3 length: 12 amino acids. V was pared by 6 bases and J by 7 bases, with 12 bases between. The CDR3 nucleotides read TGTGCCAGCAGCGGAGAGAGCTGTGGCTACACCTTC. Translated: CASSGESCGYTF.

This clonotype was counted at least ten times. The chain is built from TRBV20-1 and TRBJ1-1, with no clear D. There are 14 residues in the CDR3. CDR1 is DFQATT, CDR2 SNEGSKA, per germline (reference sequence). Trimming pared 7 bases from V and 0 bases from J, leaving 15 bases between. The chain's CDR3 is CSVKTPGLNTEAFF. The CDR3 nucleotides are TGCAGTGTCAAAACCCCCGGATTGAACACTGAAGCTTTCTTT.

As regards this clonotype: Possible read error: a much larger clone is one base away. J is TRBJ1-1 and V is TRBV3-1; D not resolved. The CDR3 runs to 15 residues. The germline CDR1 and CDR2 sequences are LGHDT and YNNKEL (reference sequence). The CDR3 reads CASSVMDRKNTKAFF. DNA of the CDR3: TGTGCCAGCAGCGTAATGGACCGGAAGAACACTAAAGCTTTCTTT.

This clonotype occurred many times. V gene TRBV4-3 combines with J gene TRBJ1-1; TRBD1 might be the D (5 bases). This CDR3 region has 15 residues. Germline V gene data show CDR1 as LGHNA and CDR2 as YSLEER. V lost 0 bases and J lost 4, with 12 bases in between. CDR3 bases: TGCGCCAGCAGCCAAGATTTCTCGGGGGGCACTGAAGCTTTCTTT. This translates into CASSQDFSGGTEAFF.

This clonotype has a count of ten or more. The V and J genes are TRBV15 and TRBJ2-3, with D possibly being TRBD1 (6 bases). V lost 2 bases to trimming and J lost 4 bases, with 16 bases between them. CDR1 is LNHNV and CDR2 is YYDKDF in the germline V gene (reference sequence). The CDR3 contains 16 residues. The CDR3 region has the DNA TGTGCCACCAGCAGACATCGGGACATTCTTCCAGATACGCAGTATTTT. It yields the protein CATSRHRDILPDTQYF.